These 27 T cell receptor beta chains were sequenced from one sample in a study of radiation and T cells in renal cell carcinoma. Documented time point: blood 2 weeks post-SBRT. The treatment here: 15 Gy SBRT to primary tumor, nephrectomy 4 weeks later. TCRdb's copy holds only in-frame clones and misses some; the assay was immunoSEQ multiplex PCR. This table holds 100,000 to 150,000 clones, approximately 75% found once. Sequenced here: blood, sampled from a patient whose treatment included radiotherapy and nephrectomy. The origin of the receptors is a woman in her sixties or seventies with renal cell carcinoma.

This clone was observed a few times. The sample carries other DNA sequences with the same CDR3. J is TRBJ1-2 and V is TRBV7-2; tentatively, D is TRBD1 (5 bases). V was cut by 5 bases and J by 5 bases, with 9 bases left in between. Per the germline V gene, CDR1 is SGHTA and CDR2 is FQGNSA. The CDR3 extends over 12 amino acids. For the CDR3, the DNA is TGTGCCAGCAGCGCGACAGAGTATGGCTACACCTTC. Amino acids: CASSATEYGYTF.

The sample holds a few counts of this clone. This CDR3 is also generated by other DNA sequences in the sample. This chain joins TRBV20-1 and TRBJ1-1; no clear D. Trimming stripped 0 bases from V and 2 bases from J, with 1 base between. Per germline, CDR1 DFQATT and CDR2 SNEGSKA (reference sequence). The CDR3 is 11 residues long. The CDR3 nucleotides read TGCAGTGCTAGAGAAAACACTGAAGCTTTCTTT. The encoded protein is CSARENTEAFF.

This chain joins TRBV2 and TRBJ1-5; D is undetermined. This CDR3 region has 14 residues. Between the trimmed V and J ends, which lost 7 bases and 0 bases, there was a span of 10 bases. Looked up from germline, CDR1 is SNHLY and CDR2 is FYNNEI. DNA for the CDR3: TGTGCCAGCACCGGGCCGTATAGCAATCAGCCCCAGCATTTT. This sequence encodes CASTGPYSNQPQHF.

The gene calls are TRBV30 and TRBJ2-3; TRBD2 aligns across 9 bases. In germline, CDR1 is GTSNPN, CDR2 SVGIG (reference sequence). V lost 0 bases, J lost 2 bases, and 15 bases stayed unmatched. This CDR3 is built from 19 residues. This CDR3 is CAWSVAGGLASGNTDTQYF. The CDR3 nucleotides are TGTGCCTGGAGTGTAGCTGGCGGTTTGGCTAGCGGGAACACAGATACGCAGTATTTT.

This clone has only one observation. This chain connects TRBV12-2 to TRBJ1-2; the listed D gene, TRBD1, was not tested against the DNA. TRBV12-2 has pseudogene status. This CDR3 is 15 amino acids long. CDR3 DNA sequence: TGTGCAAGTCGCACCGTACCGACAGGCATCAAAGGCTACACCTTC. Protein: CASRTVPTGIKGYTF.

V and J are TRBV7-6 and TRBJ2-5; a possible D gene is TRBD1 (5 bases). The length of the CDR3 is 14 residues. Trimming pared 4 bases from V and 2 bases from J, leaving 11 bases between. Germline V gives CDR1 SGHVS, CDR2 FNYEAQ. Here the CDR3 DNA reads TGTGCCAGCAGCTGGGGCTCCGAACAAGAGACCCAGTACTTC. This sequence encodes CASSWGSEQETQYF.

This chain links TRBV7-9 with TRBJ2-5; 9 positions agree with TRBD1. The V gene end was trimmed by 3 bases and the J gene end by 4 bases; junction bases not matched to a gene: 3. Germline V gene sequence: CDR1 SEHNR, CDR2 FQNEAQ (reference sequence). This CDR3 is built from 14 residues. The CDR3 region is CASSFMDRGETQYF. The CDR3 coding sequence is TGTGCCAGCAGCTTTATGGACAGGGGAGAGACCCAGTACTTC.

The V call is TRBV9, the J call TRBJ1-5, with D perhaps TRBD1 (5 bases). Trimming left V 3 bases short and J 0 bases short, with 13 bases between. The CDR3 has 16 amino acids. CDR1 SGDLS and CDR2 YYNGEE come from the germline V gene. As DNA, the CDR3 is TGTGCCAGCAGCGGGGGACTAACTTATAGCAATCAGCCCCAGCATTTT. This sequence encodes CASSGGLTYSNQPQHF.

This clone was counted a few times. This chain connects TRBV10-1 to TRBJ1-1; D is unclear. Trimming removed 6 bases from V and 5 bases from J, with 13 bases in between. There are 13 residues in the CDR3. The germline V gene has CDR1 WNHNN and CDR2 SYGVQD (reference sequence). For the CDR3, the DNA is TGCGCCAGCAGAGAAGGGATGGGGACTGAAGCTTTCTTT. Translation: CASREGMGTEAFF.

This chain connects TRBV5-6 to TRBJ2-3; D is uncertain. The CDR3 has 14 amino acids. CDR1 is SGHDT and CDR2 is YYEEEE in the germline V gene. V lost 0 bases to trimming and J lost 7 bases, with 12 bases between them. The CDR3 is CASSLDSVQYTQYF. The CDR3 nucleotides are TGTGCCAGCAGCTTGGACTCGGTTCAATATACGCAGTATTTT.

This chain connects TRBV5-1 to TRBJ2-2; 10 positions match TRBD1. Germline V gene sequence: CDR1 SGHRS, CDR2 YFSETQ. The CDR3 contains 17 residues. With 5 bases clipped from V and 5 bases from J, the junction kept 12 bases outside the gene matches. The CDR3 nucleotides are TGCGCCAGCAGTTCTATCGCCGGGACAGGGGATACCGGGGAGCTGTTTTTT. This gives the protein CASSSIAGTGDTGELFF.

This clone has a single count. The J gene is TRBJ1-2, the V gene TRBV6-1, with a possible D match to TRBD1 (6 bases). The CDR3 is 15 amino acids. With 8 bases removed from V and 0 bases from J, the gap between germline ends came to 16 bases. The germline V gene has CDR1 MNHNS and CDR2 SASEGT. The CDR3 sequence is CASGLTGNSNYGYTF. The CDR3 coding sequence is TGTGCCAGCGGGCTGACAGGAAACTCTAACTATGGCTACACCTTC.

This clone was seen a few times. V and J are TRBV27 and TRBJ1-1; D perhaps matches TRBD1 (5 bases). CDR1 MNHEY and CDR2 SMNVEV come from the germline V gene (reference sequence). Trimming left V 6 bases short and J 0 bases short, with 11 bases between. The CDR3 consists of 14 residues. CDR3 sequence: CASRRTGLNTEAFF. Here the CDR3 DNA reads TGTGCCAGCAGGAGAACGGGACTGAACACTGAAGCTTTCTTT.

This clone was detected a few times. This chain uses TRBV5-4 with TRBJ1-1; no firm D call. The CDR3 runs to 13 residues. In germline, CDR1 is SGHNT, CDR2 YYREEE (reference sequence). V shed 4 bases and J shed 3 bases, with 10 bases lying between them. The CDR3 here is CASSPRVDTEAFF. The CDR3, as DNA: TGTGCCAGCAGCCCCCGGGTTGACACTGAAGCTTTCTTT.

The chain recombines TRBV4-3 with TRBJ1-4; D ambiguous. Trimming removed 8 bases at V and 6 bases at J, with 4 bases between. In germline, CDR1 is LGHNA, CDR2 YSLEER. The CDR3 contains 10 residues. CDR3 bases: TGCGCCAGCGGTCATGAAAAACTGTTTTTT. Its translation is CASGHEKLFF.

V usage is TRBV28 and J usage is TRBJ2-7, with 9 bases aligning to TRBD1. V lost 5 bases to trimming and J lost 2 bases; unmatched junction nucleotides: 10. The V gene's germline CDR1 is MDHEN and CDR2 SYDVKM. The CDR3 is 16 residues long. CDR3: CASSPEGTGSTYEQYF. The CDR3 region has the DNA TGTGCCAGCAGTCCGGAGGGGACAGGGTCCACCTACGAGCAGTACTTC.

This clone showed up just a few times. The chain links TRBV19 to TRBJ1-5, with TRBD1 matching 11 bases. Germline loops: CDR1 LNHDA, CDR2 SQIVND (reference sequence). The CDR3 is 15 amino acids. The J segment lost 7 bases and the V segment lost 2 bases, leaving 4 bases of the junction unmatched. This CDR3 is CASSIFGTGGQPQHF. The CDR3 nucleotides are TGTGCCAGTAGTATATTCGGGACAGGGGGACAGCCCCAGCATTTT.

This clone was observed a few times. This chain uses TRBV27 with TRBJ1-3, with no clear D. Per germline, CDR1 MNHEY and CDR2 SMNVEV (reference sequence). CDR3 length: 14 residues. Between the trimmed V and J ends, which lost 2 bases and 2 bases, there was a span of 7 bases. The CDR3 DNA is TGTGCCAGCAGTTTAGCACAGCCTGGAAACACCATATATTTT. Its translation: CASSLAQPGNTIYF.

The chain joins TRBV5-6 to TRBJ1-4, with D possibly matching TRBD1 (5 bases). Germline assignment: CDR1 SGHDT and CDR2 YYEEEE. This CDR3 is built from 15 residues. Trimming cost V 1 base and J 6 bases, with 13 bases left between them. The CDR3 DNA is TGTGCCAGCAGCTTGCCAGGGAAGAATGATGAAAAACTGTTTTTT. Protein: CASSLPGKNDEKLFF.

In this sample, this clone turned up once. This chain connects TRBV11-3 to TRBJ2-3; D ambiguous. Germline CDR1 is SGHNT and CDR2 is YENEEA. V dropped 4 bases and J dropped 6 bases, with 8 bases sitting between them. This CDR3 has 12 residues. The CDR3: CASSWSEDTQYF. The CDR3 DNA follows: TGTGCCAGCAGCTGGTCTGAGGATACGCAGTATTTT.

This chain uses TRBV28 with TRBJ1-5; a possible D gene is TRBD1 (6 bases). The ends were cut back, 7 bases at V and 0 bases at J, with 13 bases in the middle. Germline values: CDR1 MDHEN, CDR2 SYDVKM. CDR3 length equals 15 residues. This CDR3 is CASIKGGHSNQPQHF. CDR3 DNA sequence: TGTGCCAGCATTAAGGGGGGACATAGCAATCAGCCCCAGCATTTT.

The rearrangement joins TRBV19 to TRBJ1-5, with 12 bases fitting TRBD1. Germline lookup yields CDR1 LNHDA and CDR2 SQIVND (reference sequence). The CDR3 sequence is 16 residues long. Losses at the gene ends were 2 bases for V and 4 bases for J; bases not matched to a gene: 3. CDR3 DNA: TGTGCCAGTAGTATAAGGGGACAGGGGGCTAATCAGCCCCAGCATTTT. This encodes CASSIRGQGANQPQHF.

This clone was recorded a few times. V and J are TRBV6-1 and TRBJ1-3; D remains ambiguous. The CDR3 extends over 15 amino acids. The ends were cut back, 3 bases at V and 0 bases at J, with 9 bases in the middle. In germline, CDR1 is MNHNS, CDR2 SASEGT. CDR3 DNA sequence: TGTGCCAGCAGTGAGGGGTTTTACTCTGGAAACACCATATATTTT. Its protein product is CASSEGFYSGNTIYF.

The chain employs TRBV10-2 and TRBJ2-7; no clear D. Germline V gives CDR1 WSHSY, CDR2 SAAADI. This CDR3 region has 14 residues. The V and J ends lost 6 bases and 4 bases respectively, with 16 bases between them. This CDR3 is CASSMALGSYEQYF. In DNA form, the CDR3 reads TGCGCCAGCAGCATGGCCCTCGGAAGTTACGAGCAGTACTTC.

The V call is TRBV5-1, the J call TRBJ2-1; 7 bases fit TRBD2. J lost 3 bases, V lost 1 base, and 7 bases had no gene match. Germline lookup yields CDR1 SGHRS and CDR2 YFSETQ. The length of the CDR3 is 16 residues. The CDR3 spells CASSLNYGGNYNEQFF. The CDR3 DNA reads TGCGCCAGCAGCTTGAATTACGGGGGGAACTACAATGAGCAGTTCTTC.

The chain employs TRBV28 and TRBJ2-2, with D maybe TRBD1 (5 bases). V lost 6 bases to trimming and J lost 2 bases, with 13 bases between them. The CDR3 has 15 amino acids. CDR1 and CDR2 from the germline V gene are MDHEN and SYDVKM. The CDR3 coding sequence is TGTGCCAGCAGACTACTTGACAGAAACACCGGGGAGCTGTTTTTT. Amino acid sequence: CASRLLDRNTGELFF.

The CDR3 DNA reads TGTGCCAGCAGCGTCAGGGCGACAGATACGCAGTATTTT. This codes for CASSVRATDTQYF. The rearrangement joins TRBV9 to TRBJ2-3, with a weak D call TRBD1 (5 bases). Germline CDR1 and CDR2: SGDLS and YYNGEE. This CDR3 is built from 13 residues. V was shortened by 2 bases and J by 3 bases, with 7 bases between the two germline ends.